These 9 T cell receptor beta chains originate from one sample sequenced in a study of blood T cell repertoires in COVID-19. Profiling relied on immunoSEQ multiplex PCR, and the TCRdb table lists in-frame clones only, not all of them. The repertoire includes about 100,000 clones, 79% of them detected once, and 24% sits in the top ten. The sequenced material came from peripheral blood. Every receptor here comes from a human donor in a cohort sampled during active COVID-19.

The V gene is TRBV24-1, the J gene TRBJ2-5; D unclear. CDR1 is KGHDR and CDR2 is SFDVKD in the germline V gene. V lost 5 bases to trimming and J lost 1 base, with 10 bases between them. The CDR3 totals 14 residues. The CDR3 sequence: CATSAGDGQETQYF. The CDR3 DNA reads TGTGCCACCAGTGCCGGAGACGGCCAAGAGACCCAGTACTTC.

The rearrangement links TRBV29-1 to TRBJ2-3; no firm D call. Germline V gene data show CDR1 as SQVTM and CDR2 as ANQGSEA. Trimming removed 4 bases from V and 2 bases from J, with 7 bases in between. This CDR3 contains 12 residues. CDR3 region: CSVVISTDTQYF. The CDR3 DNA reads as TGCAGCGTTGTTATATCCACAGATACGCAGTATTTT.

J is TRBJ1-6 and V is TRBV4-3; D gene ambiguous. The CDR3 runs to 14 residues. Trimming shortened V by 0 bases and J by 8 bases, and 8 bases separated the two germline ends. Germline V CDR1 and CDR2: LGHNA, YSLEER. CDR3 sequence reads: CASSQDHGDSPLHF. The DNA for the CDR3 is TGCGCCAGCAGCCAAGACCACGGGGATTCACCCCTCCACTTT.

The CDR3: CAISESQGGEQFF. DNA of the CDR3: TGTGCCATCAGTGAGTCGCAGGGCGGTGAGCAGTTCTTC. The chain carries TRBV10-3 and TRBJ2-1; maybe TRBD1 (5 bases). Germline V gene data show CDR1 as ENHRY and CDR2 as SYGVKD. CDR3 size: 13 residues. V was trimmed by 0 bases and J by 9 bases, leaving 9 bases between them.

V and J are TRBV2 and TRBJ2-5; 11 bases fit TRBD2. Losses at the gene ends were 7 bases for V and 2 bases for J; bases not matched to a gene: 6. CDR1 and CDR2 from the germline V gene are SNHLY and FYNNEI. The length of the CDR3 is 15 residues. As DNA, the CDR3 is TGTGCCAGCATCCCCGGGACTAGCGGACAAGAGACCCAGTACTTC. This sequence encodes CASIPGTSGQETQYF.

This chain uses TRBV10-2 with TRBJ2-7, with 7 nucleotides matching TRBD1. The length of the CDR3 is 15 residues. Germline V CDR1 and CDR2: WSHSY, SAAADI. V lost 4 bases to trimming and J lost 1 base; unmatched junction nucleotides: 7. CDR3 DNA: TGCGCCAGCAGTGGAGAAGGACAGGCTTCCTACGAGCAGTACTTC. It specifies CASSGEGQASYEQYF.

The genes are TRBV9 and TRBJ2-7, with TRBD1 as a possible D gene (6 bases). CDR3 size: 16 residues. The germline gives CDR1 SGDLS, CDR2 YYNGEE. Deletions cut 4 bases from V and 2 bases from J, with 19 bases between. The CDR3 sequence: CASSPAGAAVTYEQYF. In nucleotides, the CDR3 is TGTGCCAGCAGCCCGGCAGGGGCAGCGGTTACCTACGAGCAGTACTTC.

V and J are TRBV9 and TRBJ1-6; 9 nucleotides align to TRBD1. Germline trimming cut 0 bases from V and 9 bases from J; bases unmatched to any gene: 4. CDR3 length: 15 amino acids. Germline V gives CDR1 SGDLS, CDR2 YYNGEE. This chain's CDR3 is CASSVVGQGGSPLHF. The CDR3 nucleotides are TGTGCCAGCAGCGTAGTGGGACAGGGAGGTTCACCCCTCCACTTT.

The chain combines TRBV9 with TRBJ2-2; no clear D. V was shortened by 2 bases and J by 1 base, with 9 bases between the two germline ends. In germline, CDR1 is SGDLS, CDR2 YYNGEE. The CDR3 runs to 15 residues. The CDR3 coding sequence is TGTGCCAGCAGCGTGGGCAACTTGAACACCGGGGAGCTGTTTTTT. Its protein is CASSVGNLNTGELFF.